This record looks at one TCR beta chain sequence and its context. Its antigen target is currently unknown. No qualities accompany the bases; no much larger clone lies one base away. Libraries were prepared through the immunoSEQ multiplex PCR assay. A mixture of 60 forward primers for TCR Vbeta segments and 13 reverse primers for TCR Jbeta segments was used in the multiplex PCR. The CDR3 region of rearranged TCR beta genes was amplified from genomic DNA by a multiplex PCR assay. The amplified TCR beta libraries were sequenced on the Illumina HiSeq System as 87-base-pair reads. The study's processing was this. A later analysis counted around 72 million unique TCR beta chains across the 690 or so repertoires, and roughly 10 million of these chains were shared by at least two donors. A nearest-neighbor algorithm error-corrected the raw reads and collapsed the reads into unique sequences, merging closely related sequences to remove PCR and sequencing errors. V, D and J gene segments were assigned by aligning CDR3 sequences to IMGT reference sequences. For a sequence to be retained, a match of at least six nucleotides was required to both a V gene segment and a J gene segment. A rearrangement was called productive if the CDR3 had no stop codons and remained in frame with V and J, and every other rearrangement was called non-productive. Following IMGT convention, CDR3 was defined as the stretch from the second conserved V-encoded cysteine up to the conserved J-encoded phenylalanine. The earlier analysis of some 600 of the donors excluded sequences that lacked an unambiguous match to a single V gene segment. An earlier analysis of several hundred of the donors called V segments functional above 56.7% productive rearrangements and segregating when the between-donor standard deviation exceeded 5%. A statistical classification framework was developed to diagnose cytomegalovirus status using the catalog of TCR beta chain sequences. In a later analysis, TCR nucleotide sequences were compared against IMGT/GENE-DB human TR gene sequences so that V and J genes could be assigned. The TCRdist pipeline was used in a later analysis to assign CDR3 sequences and most-parsimonious VDJ recombination scenarios. In a later analysis, each TCR beta chain was defined by its CDR3 amino acid sequence together with its V-gene family, and reads lacking a unique V-gene family were excluded. In a later analysis, around 600 highly shared, low-generation-probability nucleotide sequences were removed to address suspected cross-contamination and a sequencing artifact. In a later analysis, a clonal expansion index was calculated for each public chain from normalized within-repertoire ranks of inferred template counts. Generation probabilities in a later analysis came from a VDJ recombination model fitted to out-of-frame rearrangements, and those results were checked against IGoR. A later analysis scored TCR-TCR, TCR-HLA and TCR-CMV co-occurrence with hypergeometric tests, applying a repertoire-size bias correction to TCR pairs. False discovery rates were estimated in a later analysis by permuting HLA or CMV assignments 20 times. In a later analysis, co-occurring TCRs were grouped using DBSCAN, and TCRdist sequence similarity was added for clustering within HLA-allele-positive subsets. Co-occurrence clustering excluded repertoires with fewer than 30,000 or more than 120,000 public chains, plus five with anomalous nucleotide sharing. This is the immuneACCESS table as TCRdb keeps it, with only in-frame sequences that have V and J called. A part of the clones is gone; compared with another copy, unresolved V genes explain less than half, and the rest is unexplained. V and J calls and clone size are copied from that table; D and trimming were computed from the DNA. Here the sample has approximately 140,000 clones; 75% to 85% occur a single time. Approximately 6% of the sample is held by the ten biggest clonotypes.

This entry belongs to a study of cytomegalovirus exposure and HLA in healthy donors (dated by TCRdb to 2017 to 2019). The study in broad terms: According to an earlier analysis of 587 of the donors, about 179 million T cells yielded over 90 million unique TCR beta sequences and 276 Gb of sequence data. Because of strong linkage in the cohort, roughly five DR-DQ haplotypes were treated as single units for association and clustering. Both class I and class II loci were covered by HLA typing, at four-digit resolution. Among a few hundred genotyped donors of the cohort, an average of approximately 240,000 unique TCR beta nucleotide sequences were sequenced per donor, roughly 20% of them non-productive. Donor age, sex, ethnicity and CMV serostatus were compiled together with the repertoire data. Rather than using new phenotypic data, the later analysis identified candidate immune exposures from TCR beta sequences and from how often those sequences occurred across donors. To predict cytomegalovirus infection status, the study brought together high-throughput TCR immunosequencing, statistical association of individual TCRs with disease status, and machine learning. The number of typed donors differed by locus: about 620-640 for A, B, C, DRB1 and DQB1; roughly 510 for DQA1; 606 for DPA1; and roughly 470 for DPB1. The study profiled the T cell repertoires of hundreds of subjects by immunosequencing and related them to cytomegalovirus serostatus. Among the roughly 400 genotyped donors, around 81% belonged to the genetic ancestry cluster associated with self-reported Caucasian donors. An earlier analysis of fewer than 700 of the donors applied high-throughput TCR beta sequencing to assess whether each TCR beta V gene segment acted as functional or pseudogenic. A later analysis re-analyzed previously published TCR beta repertoires from 500 to 700 donors and added high-resolution HLA genotyping to study TCR occurrence patterns. Approximately 310 gigabases of sequencing data and tens of millions of unique TCR sequences were included in an early release covering about 600 HLA-typed donors. A separate validation cohort of roughly 120 different subjects was used in addition to the approximately 700-subject first cohort. In a later genetic analysis, genome-wide SNP genotypes for about three fifths of the roughly 670 donors were used, and that subset was treated as a discovery cohort. The aim of the study was to test whether cataloging public T cell receptors could identify signatures of past pathogen exposure. Every repertoire in the discovery cohort had been generated on one and the same sequencing platform.

The cohort was made up of approximately 700 healthy bone marrow donors. Cohort members were all nominally healthy when sampled, although unrecorded immune exposures were likely present. The donor tested CMV seropositive and was one of the 289 seropositive cohort members. A peripheral blood sample was provided by each donor, and peripheral blood mononuclear cells were used for TCR beta sequencing. Genomic DNA extraction from the blood cell samples was performed with the Qiagen DNeasy Blood Extraction Kit. CDR1 MDHEN and CDR2 SYDVKM were looked up in the germline V gene. The CDR3 starts with the cysteine, ends with the phenylalanine, and has 15 residues. The DNA shown is the 45-base CDR3, in frame from base 1. V was cut back by 6 bases and J by 2 bases, leaving a gap of 14 bases between them. General findings and caveats noted by the study authors: A further reported finding was that TCR beta sequences accurately predicted the HLA-A and HLA-B alleles for most subjects in the first cohort. Most TCR sequences were observed very rarely across donors, whereas some public TCRs were present in many individuals. It was suggested by the authors that the approach could potentially be generalized to other disease states and immunological phenotypes. Most CMV-associated TCR beta chains appeared to be HLA-restricted in a later analysis, and the HLA associations seemed to be driven largely by CMV exposure. Because counts were too low, seventeen rarely observed V segments, including chromosome 9 orphons, were excluded from the earlier analysis of roughly 580 of the donors. At a false discovery rate of 0.05, a later analysis linked under 20,000 TCR beta sequences to specific HLA alleles. HLA typing was unavailable for some donors at each locus, so association tests used only the typed subset. In a later genetic analysis, fewer N-insertions in productive TCRs were reported among donors in an Asian-associated ancestry cluster than the approximately 710-donor mean. According to a later analysis, parvovirus B19, influenza, CMV and Epstein-Barr virus appeared linked to several top co-occurrence clusters. In an earlier analysis of fewer than 700 of the donors, most TCR beta V segments appeared in productive rearrangements about 87% or about 30% of the time, broadly matching IMGT annotations. In a later analysis, the rate of TCR association differed among HLA loci, with DRB1 alleles having the most associated TCRs and HLA-C alleles having the fewest. Correlated functional status among segregating V segments might reflect linkage disequilibrium, but an unknown experimental factor could not be ruled out. In vitro tests confirmed that a few of the cytomegalovirus-associated TCR beta chains recognize cytomegalovirus antigens. In this cohort, only TCR beta chains were sequenced, and detectable features were limited by the absence of alpha or paired-chain data. Roughly uniform sequencing depth across donors was assumed in presence/absence analyses, although this assumption may not hold. In a later analysis, HLA-associated TCR beta chains showed more clonal expansion and lower generation probabilities than non-associated chains that were equally common. In a later genetic analysis, a missense DCLRE1C variant was associated with V-gene and J-gene trimming of TCR beta chains, and the association was replicated in an independent cohort. Some IMGT-functional V segments, including TRBV6-2 and TRBV6-3, could not be told apart with the 87-base-pair reads, so those segments were excluded. When HLA alleles, especially DR and DQ, strongly co-occurred, TCR associations were difficult to assign to individual alleles. The sequencing pipeline was judged likely to have produced a cluster of highly shared sequence variants as a technical artifact. Cytomegalovirus status was reported to be diagnosed by the classifier with high specificity and sensitivity in both the original and validation cohorts. The study gave a list of some 150 TCR beta chains associated with cytomegalovirus. CMV serostatus was the only immune exposure information available for the cohort.

The sequence links TRBV28 to TRBJ1-5, with no reliable assignment of the D segment. The sample taken for sequencing was PBMCs. The TCR was taken from a man in his fifties or sixties in good health and CMV-seropositive. The base sequence is TGTGCCAGCAGACCCGGAGGATTGGGCAATCAGCCCCAGCATTTT. It translates as CASRPGGLGNQPQHF.